Listed here are 27 T cell receptor beta chains from one sample, sequenced in a study of T cell clonotyping in hematopoietic cell transplantation. Data came from immunoSEQ multiplex PCR; TCRdb stores just in-frame clones and leaves some out. This repertoire shows 5,000 to 6,000 clones, around 70% found once; its top ten account for approximately 26%. The sample was PBMCs, taken 100 days after allogeneic stem cell transplant. The receptors originated from a female patient aged 45-65 years who had an allogeneic stem cell transplant, so the T cells may come from the graft donor. Some clones in this sample may be carry-over from other donors' samples.

V and J are TRBV6-4 and TRBJ2-1; 9 bases agree with TRBD2. The trim removed 8 bases at V and 9 bases at J, leaving 8 bases unmatched. The CDR3 sequence is 13 residues long. Germline V gene lookup returns CDR1 MRHNA and CDR2 SNTAGT. CDR3 sequence: CASGVKTSGEQFF. CDR3 nucleotides: TGTGCCAGCGGGGTTAAGACTAGCGGTGAGCAGTTCTTC.

This clone was picked up a small number of times. Here the CDR3 DNA reads TGCGCCAGCCGGTCCGGGCTTGGGGCCACTGAAGCTTTCTTT. Translated, it gives CASRSGLGATEAFF. The chain joins TRBV5-1 to TRBJ1-1; D is possibly TRBD1 (5 bases). V was trimmed by 7 bases and J by 4 bases, leaving 17 bases between them. The CDR3 consists of 14 residues. The germline V gene encodes CDR1 SGHRS and CDR2 YFSETQ.

This clone has only a few counts. The rearrangement joins TRBV11-2 to TRBJ2-7, with D possibly being TRBD2 (5 bases). Germline V CDR1 and CDR2: SGHAT, FQNNGV. There are 16 residues in the CDR3. Trimming removed 6 bases from V and 0 bases from J, with 18 bases in between. In DNA form, the CDR3 reads TGTGCCAGCAGGGACTTGGACGGAGCCCTCTCCTACGAGCAGTACTTC. It codes for CASRDLDGALSYEQYF.

This sequence joins TRBV15 and TRBJ1-5; the D is unclear. Germline lookup yields CDR1 LNHNV and CDR2 YYDKDF (reference sequence). Deletions cut 5 bases from V and 5 bases from J, with 7 bases between. The CDR3 totals 12 residues. In DNA, the CDR3 is TGTGCCACCAGCCGTGGGGATCAGCCCCAGCATTTT. It is translated as CATSRGDQPQHF.

V and J are TRBV4-1 and TRBJ1-1; no firm D call. The CDR3 runs 15 residues. Germline V lookup: CDR1 MGHRA, CDR2 YSYEKL. V was pared by 0 bases and J by 0 bases, with 8 bases between. The CDR3 coding sequence is TGCGCCAGCAGCCAAGAAGCGGCGGTGAACACTGAAGCTTTCTTT. Protein: CASSQEAAVNTEAFF.

In DNA form, the CDR3 reads TGTGCCTGGAGTTATCCTACGACAGGTGAAGCTTTCTTT. This codes for CAWSYPTTGEAFF. V is TRBV30 and J is TRBJ1-1; D perhaps matches TRBD1 (6 bases). This CDR3 has 13 amino acids. Germline V gene data show CDR1 as GTSNPN and CDR2 as SVGIG (reference sequence). The V end lost 2 bases, the J end lost 7 bases, and 14 bases lay between the germline ends.

J is TRBJ1-2 and V is TRBV5-5, with D unresolved. Germline values: CDR1 SGHKS, CDR2 YYEKEE (reference sequence). V lost 4 bases and J 2 bases, leaving 15 bases between the germline ends. The CDR3 is 15 amino acids. CDR3 bases: TGTGCCAGCAGCCCATCGAGCAGGTACAACTATGGCTACACCTTC. It yields the protein CASSPSSRYNYGYTF.

V usage is TRBV14 and J usage is TRBJ1-2; D is uncertain. The V end was cut by 0 bases, the J end by 5 bases, with 7 bases between. This CDR3 has 13 residues. Germline-derived CDR1 and CDR2 are SGHDN and FVKESK. CDR3 protein: CASSQDFQYGYTF. CDR3 sequence (DNA): TGTGCCAGCAGCCAAGATTTTCAGTATGGCTACACCTTC.

This chain joins TRBV7-6 and TRBJ2-3; 8 nucleotides agree with TRBD1. The CDR3 runs 15 residues. CDR1 SGHVS and CDR2 FNYEAQ come from the germline V gene. V shed 4 bases, J shed 5 bases, and the junction held 8 bases outside the gene matches. The CDR3 loop reads CASSSSTGVGDTQYF. In DNA form, the CDR3 reads TGTGCCAGCAGCTCCTCGACAGGGGTCGGAGATACGCAGTATTTT.

V usage is TRBV7-3 and J usage is TRBJ2-7; D unresolved. This CDR3 region has 12 residues. V shed 4 bases and J shed 4 bases, with 8 bases lying between them. Germline V gene data show CDR1 as SGHTA and CDR2 as FQGTGA. The chain's CDR3 is CASSSFTYEQYF. The CDR3 region has the DNA TGTGCCAGCAGCTCCTTCACGTACGAGCAGTACTTC.

The chain uses TRBV11-2 and TRBJ2-1, with 10 bases lining up with TRBD2. CDR1 is SGHAT and CDR2 is FQNNGV in the germline V gene. The V segment lost 2 bases and the J segment 6 bases; nucleotides outside the gene matches: 4. The CDR3 covers 15 residues. In DNA, the CDR3 is TGTGCCAGCAGCTTAAGCCTAGCGGGAGCCAATGAGCAGTTCTTC. Protein sequence: CASSLSLAGANEQFF.

This clone was detected only a few times. In DNA form, the CDR3 reads TGTGCCAGCAGCTTAGATACCGACACTGAAGCTTTCTTT. Protein product: CASSLDTDTEAFF. The chain has TRBV11-2 and TRBJ1-1; D uncertain. The germline V gene has CDR1 SGHAT and CDR2 FQNNGV. The CDR3 is 13 amino acids. The ends were cut back, 0 bases at V and 3 bases at J, with 5 bases in the middle.

The chain joins TRBV2 to TRBJ2-2; tentatively, D is TRBD2 (5 bases). The CDR3 consists of 13 residues. With 6 bases removed from V and 5 bases from J, the gap between germline ends came to 10 bases. In germline, CDR1 is SNHLY, CDR2 FYNNEI. CDR3 loop: CASRTGETGELFF. DNA of the CDR3: TGTGCCAGCAGAACCGGGGAGACCGGGGAGCTGTTTTTT.

The J gene is TRBJ2-4, the V gene TRBV7-9; D possibly matches TRBD1 or TRBD2 (7 bases each). Germline V lookup: CDR1 SEHNR, CDR2 FQNEAQ (reference sequence). Trimming removed 1 base at V and 8 bases at J, with 12 bases between. CDR3 size: 14 residues. The CDR3 sequence is CASSLGQGGDIQYF. CDR3 nucleotide sequence: TGTGCCAGCAGCTTAGGGCAGGGGGGGGACATTCAGTACTTC.

The chain recombines TRBV28 with TRBJ2-5, with TRBD2 as a possible D gene (5 bases). V lost 5 bases and J lost 11, with 21 bases in between. There are 14 residues in the CDR3. The germline V gene has CDR1 MDHEN and CDR2 SYDVKM. The CDR3: CASSQLPGIWEQYF. The CDR3, as DNA: TGTGCCAGCAGTCAACTACCCGGGATCTGGGAGCAGTACTTC.

Only one count was recorded for this clone. The chain joins TRBV5-1 to TRBJ2-3, with D uncertain. CDR1 and CDR2 from the germline V gene are SGHRS and YFSETQ. The CDR3 sequence is 13 residues long. The V gene lost 8 bases and the J gene lost 3 bases, with 13 bases spanning the gap. This chain's CDR3 is CASSLRDTDTQYF. CDR3 DNA: TGCGCCAGTTCCCTTAGGGATACAGATACGCAGTATTTT.

This clone is labeled as hyperexpanded. V and J are TRBV27 and TRBJ2-2, with a weak D call TRBD2 (6 bases). Germline V CDR1 and CDR2: MNHEY, SMNVEV (reference sequence). Trimming removed 3 bases from V and 4 bases from J, with 12 bases in between. There are 15 residues in the CDR3. The CDR3 sequence: CASSFRRAGTGELFF. For the CDR3, the DNA is TGTGCCAGCAGTTTCCGGAGGGCAGGCACCGGGGAGCTGTTTTTT.

This clone was counted a few times. The chain uses TRBV19 and TRBJ1-5; D unclear. CDR3 length: 14 residues. The V gene's germline CDR1 is LNHDA and CDR2 SQIVND (reference sequence). V was clipped by 6 bases and J by 0 bases, with 9 bases between them. The CDR3 region has the DNA TGTGCCAGTAGAAGGACGGATAGCAATCAGCCCCAGCATTTT. The encoded protein is CASRRTDSNQPQHF.

The V and J genes are TRBV4-1 and TRBJ2-5; no firm D call. Germline assignment: CDR1 MGHRA and CDR2 YSYEKL. Trimming took 5 bases from V and 4 from J, leaving 11 bases between them. CDR3 length equals 13 residues. The chain's CDR3 is CASSLTPLETQYF. In nucleotides, the CDR3 is TGCGCCAGCAGCTTAACTCCCCTAGAGACCCAGTACTTC.

There are a few counts of this clone. This rearrangement joins TRBV11-3 to TRBJ2-1; unclear D gene. V lost 5 bases and J 6 bases, leaving 8 bases between the germline ends. Germline CDR1 and CDR2: SGHNT and YENEEA. The CDR3 loop spans 12 amino acids. CDR3 sequence (DNA): TGTGCCAGCAGCCCGGGCACCAATGAGCAGTTCTTC. Amino acids: CASSPGTNEQFF.

The chain employs TRBV15 and TRBJ2-1; 7 positions match TRBD2. CDR1 LNHNV and CDR2 YYDKDF come from the germline V gene (reference sequence). Trimming took 0 bases from V and 0 from J; bases not matched to a gene: 5. This CDR3 region has 17 residues. The DNA for the CDR3 is TGTGCCACCAGCAGAGATCCAGGCGGGAGCTCCTACAATGAGCAGTTCTTC. This gives the protein CATSRDPGGSSYNEQFF.

The chain has TRBV28 and TRBJ1-1, with D possibly matching TRBD1 (6 bases). This CDR3 region has 14 residues. Germline CDR1 reads MDHEN; CDR2 reads SYDVKM. V was clipped by 5 bases and J by 5 bases, with 15 bases between them. In nucleotides, the CDR3 is TGTGCCAGCAGTGATTTGGGGGCAAGGACTGAAGCTTTCTTT. It translates to CASSDLGARTEAFF.

This chain connects TRBV6-6 to TRBJ2-1; 9 bases agree with TRBD2. Germline-derived CDR1 and CDR2 are MNHNY and SVGAGI (reference sequence). This CDR3 region has 13 residues. Losses at the gene ends were 8 bases for V and 9 bases for J; bases not matched to a gene: 8. Here the CDR3 DNA reads TGTGCCAGCCGGGCGGGAGGGCCGGGTGAGCAGTTCTTC. This codes for CASRAGGPGEQFF.

The V and J genes are TRBV10-3 and TRBJ2-5; no clear D gene. V lost 3 bases and J 1 base, leaving 9 bases between the germline ends. Germline CDR1 and CDR2: ENHRY and SYGVKD. The CDR3 is 14 amino acids. The CDR3 sequence is CAISDATIQETQYF. CDR3 sequence (DNA): TGTGCCATCAGTGACGCGACAATCCAAGAGACCCAGTACTTC.

The chain links TRBV2 to TRBJ2-5; D possibly corresponds to TRBD1 (6 bases). This CDR3 contains 14 residues. CDR1 and CDR2 (germline): SNHLY, FYNNEI. V lost 6 bases and J 1 base, leaving 12 bases between the germline ends. CDR3 sequence reads: CASSFGTLQETQYF. CDR3 bases: TGTGCCAGCAGCTTCGGGACACTCCAAGAGACCCAGTACTTC.

The rearrangement uses TRBV10-3 and TRBJ2-7; 10 nucleotides agree with TRBD1. The germline V gene has CDR1 ENHRY and CDR2 SYGVKD. The CDR3 spans 15 residues. The junction had 5 bases not matched to a gene; V was cut back by 5 bases and J by 1 base. Here the CDR3 reads CAISPGQGLSYEQYF. For the CDR3, the DNA is TGTGCCATCAGTCCGGGACAGGGGCTTTCCTACGAGCAGTACTTC.

This chain links TRBV19 with TRBJ1-5; TRBD1 agrees at 8 bases. The CDR3 length is 16 residues. Germline CDR1 reads LNHDA; CDR2 reads SQIVND (reference sequence). V dropped 6 bases and J dropped 2; count of bases not matched to a gene: 9. The CDR3 protein is CASRGQGGTGNQPQHF. The CDR3 DNA follows: TGTGCCAGTAGAGGACAGGGCGGGACTGGCAATCAGCCCCAGCATTTT.